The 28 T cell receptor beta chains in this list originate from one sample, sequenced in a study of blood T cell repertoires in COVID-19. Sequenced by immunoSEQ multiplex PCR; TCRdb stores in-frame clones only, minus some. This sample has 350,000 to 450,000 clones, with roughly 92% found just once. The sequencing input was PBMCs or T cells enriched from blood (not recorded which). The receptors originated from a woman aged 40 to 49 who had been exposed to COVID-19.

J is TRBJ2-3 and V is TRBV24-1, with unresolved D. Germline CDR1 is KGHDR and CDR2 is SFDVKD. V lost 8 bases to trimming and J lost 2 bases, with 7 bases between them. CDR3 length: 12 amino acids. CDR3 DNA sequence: TGTGCCACCACTGGCCTCACAGATACGCAGTATTTT. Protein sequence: CATTGLTDTQYF.

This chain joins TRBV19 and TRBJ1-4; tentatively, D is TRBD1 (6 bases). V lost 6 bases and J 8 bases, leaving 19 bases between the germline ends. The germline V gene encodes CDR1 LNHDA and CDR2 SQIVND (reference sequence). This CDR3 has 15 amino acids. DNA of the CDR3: TGTGCCAGTAGAAAAAGGGGACAAAGGGCCGAAAAACTGTTTTTT. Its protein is CASRKRGQRAEKLFF.

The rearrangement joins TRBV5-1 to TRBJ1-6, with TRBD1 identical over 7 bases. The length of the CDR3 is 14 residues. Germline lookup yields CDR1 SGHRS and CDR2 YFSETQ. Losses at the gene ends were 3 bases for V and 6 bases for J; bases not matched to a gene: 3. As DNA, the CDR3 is TGCGCCAGCAGCTCGCAGGGGGGTAATTCACCCCTCCACTTT. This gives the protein CASSSQGGNSPLHF.

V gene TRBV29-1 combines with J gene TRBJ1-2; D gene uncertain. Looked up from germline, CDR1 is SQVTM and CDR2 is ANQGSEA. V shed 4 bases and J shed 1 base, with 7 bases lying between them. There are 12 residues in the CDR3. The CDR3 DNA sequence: TGCAGCGTTGTCGAGAATAACTATGGCTACACCTTC. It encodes CSVVENNYGYTF.

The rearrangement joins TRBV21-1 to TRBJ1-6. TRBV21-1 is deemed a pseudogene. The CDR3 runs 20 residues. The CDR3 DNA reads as TGTGCCAGCAGCAAAGCTCAAGACCGCCCTAGAAGGCCGTATAATTCACCCCTCCACTTT. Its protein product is CASSKAQDRPRRPYNSPLHF.

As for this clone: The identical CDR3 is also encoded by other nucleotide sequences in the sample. In nucleotides, the CDR3 is TGTGCCAGCAGCTTAGGCGGGGGTAGCAATCAGCCCCAGCATTTT. It encodes CASSLGGGSNQPQHF. V usage is TRBV7-2 and J usage is TRBJ1-5; D is perhaps TRBD1 (5 bases). Trimming took 1 base from V and 0 from J, leaving 7 bases between them. CDR3 length: 15 amino acids. Germline-derived CDR1 and CDR2 are SGHTA and FQGNSA. The full variable domain, rest sourced from reference TRBV7-2 and TRBJ1-5, is GAGVSQSPSNKVTEKGKDVELRCDPISGHTALYWYRQSLGQGLEFLIYFQGNSAPDKSGLPSDRFSAERTGGSVSTLTIQRTQQEDSAVYLCASSLGGGSNQPQHFGDGTRLSIL.

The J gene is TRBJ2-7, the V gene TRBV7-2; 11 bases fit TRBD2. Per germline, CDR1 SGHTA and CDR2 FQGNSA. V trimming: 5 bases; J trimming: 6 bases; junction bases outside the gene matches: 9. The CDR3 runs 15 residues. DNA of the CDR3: TGTGCCAGCAGCCTTACCGGGACTAGCGGACTCGAGCAGTACTTC. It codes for CASSLTGTSGLEQYF.

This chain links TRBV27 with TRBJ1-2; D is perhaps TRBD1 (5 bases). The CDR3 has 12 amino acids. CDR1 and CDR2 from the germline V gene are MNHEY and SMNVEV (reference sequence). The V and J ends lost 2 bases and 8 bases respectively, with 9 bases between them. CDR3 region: CASSLQGRGYTF. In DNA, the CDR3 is TGTGCCAGCAGTTTACAGGGTAGAGGCTACACCTTC.

Written as DNA, the CDR3 is TGTGCCAGCAGCCCCTCTGGAGGGGTTGGGTCTGCAGAGACCCAGTACTTC. This sequence encodes CASSPSGGVGSAETQYF. The chain joins TRBV14 to TRBJ2-5; D may be TRBD2 (6 bases). Germline V CDR1 and CDR2: SGHDN, FVKESK. V shed 4 bases and J shed 4 bases, with 22 bases lying between them. This CDR3 region has 17 residues.

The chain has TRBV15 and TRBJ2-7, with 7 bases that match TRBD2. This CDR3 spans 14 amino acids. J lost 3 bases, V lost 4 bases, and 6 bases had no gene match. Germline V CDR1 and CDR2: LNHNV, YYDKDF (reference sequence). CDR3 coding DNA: TGTGCCACCAGCAAGGGAAGGGAGGGCTACGAGCAGTACTTC. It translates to CATSKGREGYEQYF.

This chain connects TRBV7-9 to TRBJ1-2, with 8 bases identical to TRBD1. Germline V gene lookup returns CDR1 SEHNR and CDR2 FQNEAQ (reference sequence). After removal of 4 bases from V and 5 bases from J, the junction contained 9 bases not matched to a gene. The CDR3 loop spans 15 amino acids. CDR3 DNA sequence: TGTGCCAGCAGCTCCATTACAGGGGGTGGTTATGGCTACACCTTC. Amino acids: CASSSITGGGYGYTF.

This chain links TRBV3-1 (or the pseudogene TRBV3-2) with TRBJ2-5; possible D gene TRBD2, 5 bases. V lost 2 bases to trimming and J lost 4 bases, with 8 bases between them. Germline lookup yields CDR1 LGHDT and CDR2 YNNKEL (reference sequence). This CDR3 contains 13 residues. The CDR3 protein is CASSQNGVETQYF. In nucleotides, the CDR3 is TGTGCCAGCAGCCAAAACGGGGTAGAGACCCAGTACTTC.

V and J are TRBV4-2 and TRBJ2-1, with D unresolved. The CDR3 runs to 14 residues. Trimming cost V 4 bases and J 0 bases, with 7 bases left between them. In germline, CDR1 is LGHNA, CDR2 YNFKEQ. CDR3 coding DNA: TGTGCCAGCAGCCGAGCTAGCTCCTACAATGAGCAGTTCTTC. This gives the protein CASSRASSYNEQFF.

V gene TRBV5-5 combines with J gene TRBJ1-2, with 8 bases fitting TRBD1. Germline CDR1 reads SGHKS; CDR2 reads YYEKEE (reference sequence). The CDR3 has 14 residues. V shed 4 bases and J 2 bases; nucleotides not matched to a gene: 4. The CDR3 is CASSPGQENYGYTF. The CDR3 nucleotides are TGTGCCAGCAGCCCGGGACAGGAGAACTATGGCTACACCTTC.

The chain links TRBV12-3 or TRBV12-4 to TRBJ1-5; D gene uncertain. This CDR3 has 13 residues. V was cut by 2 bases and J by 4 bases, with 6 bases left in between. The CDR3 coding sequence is TGTGCCAGCAGTTTAACAGAGAATCAGCCCCAGCATTTT. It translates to CASSLTENQPQHF.

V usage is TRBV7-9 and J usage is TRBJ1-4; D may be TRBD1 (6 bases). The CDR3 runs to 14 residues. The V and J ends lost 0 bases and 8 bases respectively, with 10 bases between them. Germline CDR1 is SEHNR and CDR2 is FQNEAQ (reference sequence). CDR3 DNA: TGTGCCAGCAGCTTAGCGCTCCAGGGGGAAAAACTGTTTTTT. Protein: CASSLALQGEKLFF.

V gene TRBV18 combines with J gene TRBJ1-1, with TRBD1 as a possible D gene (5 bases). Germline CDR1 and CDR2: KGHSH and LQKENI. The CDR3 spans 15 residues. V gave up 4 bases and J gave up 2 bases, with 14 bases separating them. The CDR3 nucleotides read TGTGCCAGCTCACAGGGACTTAACACTAACACTGAAGCTTTCTTT. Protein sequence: CASSQGLNTNTEAFF.

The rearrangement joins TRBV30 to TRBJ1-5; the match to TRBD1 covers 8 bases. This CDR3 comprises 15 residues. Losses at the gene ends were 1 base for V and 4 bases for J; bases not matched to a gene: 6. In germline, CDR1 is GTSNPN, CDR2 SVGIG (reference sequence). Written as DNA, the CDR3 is TGTGCCTGGAGTGAGTGGACAGGGAATAATCAGCCCCAGCATTTT. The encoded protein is CAWSEWTGNNQPQHF.

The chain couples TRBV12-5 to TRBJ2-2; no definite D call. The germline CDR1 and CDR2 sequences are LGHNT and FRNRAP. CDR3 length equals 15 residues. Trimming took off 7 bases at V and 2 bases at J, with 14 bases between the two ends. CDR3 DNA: TGTGCTAGTGCCATCCAGACTGTAAACACCGGGGAGCTGTTTTTT. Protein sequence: CASAIQTVNTGELFF.

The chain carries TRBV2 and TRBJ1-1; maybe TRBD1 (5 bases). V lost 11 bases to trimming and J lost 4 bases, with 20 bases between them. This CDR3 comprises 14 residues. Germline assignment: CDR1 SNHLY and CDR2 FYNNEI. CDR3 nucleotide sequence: TGTGCCGGCCAGAACCTAGGGGTTCGCACTGAAGCTTTCTTT. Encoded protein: CAGQNLGVRTEAFF. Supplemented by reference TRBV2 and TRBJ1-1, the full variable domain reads EPEVTQTPSHQVTQMGQEVILRCVPISNHLYFYWYRQILGQKVEFLVSFYNNEISEKSEIFDDQFSVERPDGSNFTLKIRSTKLEDSAMYFCAGQNLGVRTEAFFGQGTRLTVV.

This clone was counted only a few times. CDR3: CASSAGRTSGNEQFF. The CDR3 nucleotides read TGCGCCAGCAGTGCAGGCAGAACCTCTGGCAATGAGCAGTTCTTC. The chain uses TRBV10-1 and TRBJ2-1; D unresolved. V gave up 4 bases and J gave up 6 bases, with 16 bases separating them. The CDR3 runs to 15 residues. Per germline, CDR1 WNHNN and CDR2 SYGVQD (reference sequence).

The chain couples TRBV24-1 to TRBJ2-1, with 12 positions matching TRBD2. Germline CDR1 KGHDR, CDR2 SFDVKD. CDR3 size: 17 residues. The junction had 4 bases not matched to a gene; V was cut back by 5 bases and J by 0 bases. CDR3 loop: CATSGPTSGSSYNEQFF. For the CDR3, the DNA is TGTGCCACCAGTGGTCCGACTAGCGGGAGCTCCTACAATGAGCAGTTCTTC.

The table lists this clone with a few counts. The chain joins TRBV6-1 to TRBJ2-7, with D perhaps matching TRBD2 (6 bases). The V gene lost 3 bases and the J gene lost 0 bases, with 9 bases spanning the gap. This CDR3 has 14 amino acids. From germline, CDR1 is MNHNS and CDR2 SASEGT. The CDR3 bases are TGTGCCAGCAGTGATTGGGGGGTCTCCTACGAGCAGTACTTC. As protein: CASSDWGVSYEQYF.

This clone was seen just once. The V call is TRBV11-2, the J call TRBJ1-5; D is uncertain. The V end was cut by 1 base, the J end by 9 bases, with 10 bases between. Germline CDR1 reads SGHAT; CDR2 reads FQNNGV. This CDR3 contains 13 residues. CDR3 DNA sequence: TGTGCCAGCAGCTTAGCGGGGTTTGGGCCCCAGCATTTT. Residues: CASSLAGFGPQHF.

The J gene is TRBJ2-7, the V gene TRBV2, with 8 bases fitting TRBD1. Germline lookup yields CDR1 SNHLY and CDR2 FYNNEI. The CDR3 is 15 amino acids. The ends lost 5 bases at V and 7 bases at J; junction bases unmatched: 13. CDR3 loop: CASSQGGQGAREQYF. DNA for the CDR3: TGTGCCAGCAGTCAAGGGGGGCAGGGGGCTAGGGAGCAGTACTTC.

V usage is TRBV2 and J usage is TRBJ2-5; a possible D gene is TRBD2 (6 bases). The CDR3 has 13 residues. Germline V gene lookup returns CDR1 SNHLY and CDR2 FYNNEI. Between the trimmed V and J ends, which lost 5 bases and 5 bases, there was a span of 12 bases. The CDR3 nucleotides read TGTGCCAGCAGTAATCCTAGCGTCGAGACCCAGTACTTC. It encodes CASSNPSVETQYF.

CDR3 amino acids: CASSSGGGNSPLHF. For the CDR3, the DNA is TGTGCCAGTAGTTCAGGGGGTGGTAATTCACCCCTCCACTTT. This chain joins TRBV19 and TRBJ1-6, with 7 bases that match TRBD1. This CDR3 is 14 amino acids long. The ends lost 5 bases at V and 6 bases at J; junction bases unmatched: 4. CDR1 is LNHDA, CDR2 SQIVND, per germline (reference sequence). The whole variable domain, filled in from reference TRBV19 and TRBJ1-6, reads DGGITQSPKYLFRKEGQNVTLSCEQNLNHDAMYWYRQDPGQGLRLIYYSQIVNDFQKGDIAEGYSVSREKKESFPLTVTSAQKNPTAFYLCASSSGGGNSPLHFGNGTRLTVT.

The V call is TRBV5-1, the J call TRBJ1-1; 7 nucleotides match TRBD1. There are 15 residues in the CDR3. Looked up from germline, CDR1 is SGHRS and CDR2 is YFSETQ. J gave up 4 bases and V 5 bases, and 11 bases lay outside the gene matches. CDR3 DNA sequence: TGCGCCAGCAGATCCTGGGGACAGAGGGGCACTGAAGCTTTCTTT. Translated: CASRSWGQRGTEAFF.